Below, 23 T cell receptor beta chains from the same sample are listed, as sequenced in a study of T cell responses to AZD1222 COVID-19 vaccine. The data were produced by immunoSEQ multiplex PCR, yet TCRdb's version contains in-frame clones alone and is incomplete. The data hold around 200,000 clones, with around 94% observed a single time. The specimen was peripheral blood, collected 28 days after the second AZD1222 dose. Receptors originate from an adult who received the AZD1222 COVID-19 vaccine.

The J gene is TRBJ1-3, the V gene TRBV6-6, with TRBD1 as a possible D gene (6 bases). Germline CDR1 reads MNHNY; CDR2 reads SVGAGI (reference sequence). The CDR3 consists of 15 residues. Trimming pared 7 bases from V and 8 bases from J, leaving 21 bases between. CDR3 DNA sequence: TGTGCCAGCACCCCCGGGGGGGCAAGGGTGCACACCATATATTTT. It is translated as CASTPGGARVHTIYF.

This clone occurred a few times. An end of the junction differs from the germline gene, which may be a read error. The chain links TRBV2 to TRBJ2-1; 11 nucleotides agree with TRBD1. The CDR3 has 14 residues. The germline V gene has CDR1 SNHLY and CDR2 FYNNEI. The CDR3 DNA reads TGTGCCAGAAGTGGGGACAGGGGGTTTCATGAGCAGTTCTTC. Translated, it gives CARSGDRGFHEQFF.

The chain is built from TRBV12-5 and TRBJ1-2; 7 bases are a match to TRBD1. Germline CDR1 is LGHNT and CDR2 is FRNRAP. V shed 3 bases, J shed 3 bases, and the junction held 7 bases outside the gene matches. The length of the CDR3 is 15 residues. The CDR3 loop is CASGLTGQSYYGYTF. The CDR3 DNA reads as TGTGCTAGTGGTTTAACGGGACAGAGCTACTATGGCTACACCTTC.

V usage is TRBV28 and J usage is TRBJ1-2; no reliable D call. Germline assignment: CDR1 MDHEN and CDR2 SYDVKM. The CDR3 covers 10 residues. The V gene lost 4 bases and the J gene lost 7 bases, with 4 bases spanning the gap. This CDR3 reads CASSSGGYTF. CDR3 DNA: TGTGCCAGCAGTTCAGGTGGCTACACCTTC.

V and J are TRBV6-1 and TRBJ2-1; D is unresolved. V shed 6 bases and J shed 8 bases, with 11 bases lying between them. CDR1 is MNHNS and CDR2 is SASEGT in the germline V gene. The CDR3 has 12 residues. DNA for the CDR3: TGTGCCAGCAGCGTGACTGGGTATGAGCAGTTCTTC. Its protein product is CASSVTGYEQFF.

This chain joins TRBV12-3 or TRBV12-4 and TRBJ1-6; no clear D gene. V was trimmed by 4 bases and J by 9 bases, leaving 4 bases between them. This CDR3 comprises 11 residues. This CDR3 reads CASSSGSPLHF. The CDR3 nucleotides read TGTGCCAGCAGTTCAGGTTCACCCCTCCACTTT.

The rearrangement joins TRBV6-5 to TRBJ2-1; 9 bases are shared with TRBD2. V lost 6 bases to trimming and J lost 5 bases; unmatched junction nucleotides: 5. Germline-derived CDR1 and CDR2 are MNHEY and SVGAGI. This CDR3 contains 14 residues. This CDR3 reads CASRSSGTNNEQFF. In nucleotides, the CDR3 is TGTGCCAGCAGGTCTAGCGGGACTAACAATGAGCAGTTCTTC.

This chain links TRBV9 with TRBJ2-7; 11 bases fit TRBD1. The CDR3 loop spans 16 amino acids. The V segment lost 0 bases and the J segment 3 bases; nucleotides outside the gene matches: 5. Germline V gene sequence: CDR1 SGDLS, CDR2 YYNGEE. CDR3 sequence: CASSVDLGTGGYEQYF. The CDR3 coding sequence is TGTGCCAGCAGCGTAGATCTAGGGACAGGGGGCTACGAGCAGTACTTC.

The rearrangement joins TRBV18 to TRBJ1-5; tentatively, D is TRBD1 (5 bases). Per germline, CDR1 KGHSH and CDR2 LQKENI. This CDR3 contains 15 residues. V was cut by 4 bases and J by 5 bases, with 15 bases left in between. The CDR3 bases are TGTGCCAGCTCACGAGACAGAGGAGGGTATCAGCCCCAGCATTTT. Its translation is CASSRDRGGYQPQHF.

A single count supports this clone. The rearrangement uses TRBV13 and TRBJ2-3; the D is unclear. Trimming cost V 3 bases and J 4 bases, with 2 bases left between them. This CDR3 region has 11 residues. CDR1 and CDR2 (germline): PRHDT, FYEKMQ (reference sequence). In DNA, the CDR3 is TGTGCCAGCAGCTTTTCAGATACGCAGTATTTT. It specifies CASSFSDTQYF.

With regard to this clone: A junction end diverges from the germline sequence, so it may reflect a read error. The V gene is TRBV2, the J gene TRBJ2-7; no definite D call. The germline CDR1 and CDR2 sequences are SNHLY and FYNNEI. This CDR3 spans 14 amino acids. DNA for the CDR3: TGTGCCAGCAAGGTAGCCAGACAATCCTACGGGCAGTACTTC. Translation: CASKVARQSYGQYF.

The chain has TRBV28 and TRBJ2-2; 12 nucleotides line up with TRBD2. The trim removed 5 bases at V and 6 bases at J, leaving 7 bases unmatched. The germline V gene has CDR1 MDHEN and CDR2 SYDVKM. This CDR3 region has 16 residues. The CDR3 DNA reads TGTGCCAGCAGTCCAACTGGACTAGCGGGATCCGGGGAGCTGTTTTTT. Its protein product is CASSPTGLAGSGELFF.

This chain links TRBV6-2 or TRBV6-3 with TRBJ1-1; D is possibly TRBD1 (5 bases). The CDR3 contains 15 residues. The germline V and J ends were trimmed by 5 bases and 1 base, with 14 bases remaining between them. Germline lookup yields CDR1 MNHEY and CDR2 SVGEGT. The CDR3 DNA sequence: TGTGCCAGCAGTAGGGGTGGGGCCGGGAACACTGAAGCTTTCTTT. Translating it yields CASSRGGAGNTEAFF.

The chain combines TRBV5-1 with TRBJ2-7; D gene uncertain. Trimming removed 0 bases from V and 13 bases from J, with 20 bases in between. Per germline, CDR1 SGHRS and CDR2 YFSETQ. The CDR3 contains 14 residues. CDR3 loop: CASSLGPVQTGLYF. CDR3 nucleotide sequence: TGCGCCAGCAGCTTGGGACCGGTCCAGACCGGTCTATACTTC.

The chain links TRBV10-2 to TRBJ2-3; 11 nucleotides agree with TRBD2. V shed 8 bases and J 6 bases; nucleotides not matched to a gene: 16. CDR3 length: 17 residues. CDR1 is WSHSY and CDR2 is SAAADI in the germline V gene. CDR3 nucleotide sequence: TGCGCCAGCGCTGAGGGGACTAGCGGAACCATCAGGGATACGCAGTATTTT. It is translated as CASAEGTSGTIRDTQYF.

This clone was seen once. V usage is TRBV18 and J usage is TRBJ1-6; 9 positions match TRBD1. The CDR3 sequence is 16 residues long. From germline, CDR1 is KGHSH and CDR2 LQKENI. After removal of 1 base from V and 15 bases from J, the junction contained 13 bases not matched to a gene. CDR3 nucleotide sequence: TGTGCCAGCTCACCACTACGGGGACAGGGAACACCGATCCTCCACTTT. Protein sequence: CASSPLRGQGTPILHF.

The rearrangement joins TRBV19 to TRBJ2-7; D remains ambiguous. Germline values: CDR1 LNHDA, CDR2 SQIVND (reference sequence). CDR3 length: 14 residues. The V and J ends lost 5 bases and 3 bases respectively, with 14 bases between them. The CDR3 spells CASSPSLVGYEQYF. The CDR3 bases are TGTGCCAGTAGTCCTAGTCTCGTCGGCTACGAGCAGTACTTC.

The chain combines TRBV11-2 with TRBJ2-3, with D possibly being TRBD2 (5 bases). V lost 5 bases and J 5 bases, leaving 14 bases between the germline ends. The CDR3 consists of 14 residues. From germline, CDR1 is SGHAT and CDR2 FQNNGV. The CDR3 sequence: CASSQGLAQDTQYF. The DNA of the CDR3 is TGTGCCAGCAGCCAAGGGCTAGCTCAAGATACGCAGTATTTT.

The V and J genes are TRBV12-3 or TRBV12-4 and TRBJ1-1; D is unresolved. V lost 9 bases and J lost 5, with 13 bases in between. The CDR3 length is 12 residues. The CDR3 loop is CASLGWGTEAFF. CDR3 coding DNA: TGTGCCAGTTTGGGGTGGGGTACTGAAGCTTTCTTT.

The rearrangement joins TRBV7-8 to TRBJ1-4; 7 nucleotides match TRBD1. The CDR3 runs to 15 residues. V lost 5 bases and J lost 7; bases outside the gene matches: 10. Germline assignment: CDR1 SGHVS and CDR2 FQNEAQ. CDR3 region: CASSPGGVLGEKLFF. CDR3 sequence (DNA): TGTGCCAGCAGCCCAGGGGGAGTGCTTGGTGAAAAACTGTTTTTT.

CDR3 amino acids: CASMIEAGVYNEQFF. The DNA of the CDR3 is TGTGCCAGCATGATAGAAGCGGGGGTTTACAATGAGCAGTTCTTC. The V call is TRBV6-5, the J call TRBJ2-1, with TRBD2 identical over 8 bases. Germline trimming cut 7 bases from V and 4 bases from J; bases unmatched to any gene: 9. CDR1 is MNHEY, CDR2 SVGAGI, per germline. The CDR3 is made up of 15 amino acids.

J is TRBJ1-2 and V is TRBV30; D is unresolved. Germline V gene data show CDR1 as GTSNPN and CDR2 as SVGIG (reference sequence). CDR3 length equals 15 residues. V was pared by 1 base and J by 3 bases, with 15 bases between. CDR3 DNA: TGTGCCTGGAGTGGAACCGGGCAGGCCTACTATGGCTACACCTTC. It encodes CAWSGTGQAYYGYTF.

The rearrangement links TRBV7-9 to TRBJ2-2; D uncertain. The CDR3 runs 13 residues. Per germline, CDR1 SEHNR and CDR2 FQNEAQ (reference sequence). V was cut by 5 bases and J by 6 bases, with 10 bases left in between. The CDR3, as DNA: TGTGCCAGCAGCCCTCCGGGCCCCGGGGAGCTGTTTTTT. Amino acid sequence: CASSPPGPGELFF.